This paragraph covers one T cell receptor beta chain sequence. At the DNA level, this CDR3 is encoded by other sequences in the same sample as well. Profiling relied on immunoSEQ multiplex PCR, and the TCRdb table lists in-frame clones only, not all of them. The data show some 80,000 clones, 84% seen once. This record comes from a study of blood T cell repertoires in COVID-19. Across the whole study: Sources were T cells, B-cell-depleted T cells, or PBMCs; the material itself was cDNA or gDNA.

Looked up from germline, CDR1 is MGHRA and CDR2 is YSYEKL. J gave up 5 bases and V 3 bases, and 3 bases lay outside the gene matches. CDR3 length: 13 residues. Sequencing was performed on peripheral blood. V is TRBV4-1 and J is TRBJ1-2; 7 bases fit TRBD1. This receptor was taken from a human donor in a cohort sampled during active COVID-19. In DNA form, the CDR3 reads TGCGCCAGCAGCCAGACAGGGAATTATGGCTACACCTTC. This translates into CASSQTGNYGYTF.